Here is one T cell receptor beta chain with its context. V was clipped by 4 bases and J by 1 base, with 11 bases between them. Germline CDR1 and CDR2: SGDLS and YYNGEE. CDR3 length: 14 amino acids. Sequencing used immunoSEQ multiplex PCR; TCRdb keeps in-frame clones, though not all of them. The sample has approximately 100,000 clones, around 91% seen once. This entry comes from a study of blood T cell repertoires in COVID-19. The sample taken for sequencing was peripheral blood. The chain couples TRBV9 to TRBJ1-1; TRBD1 might be the D (5 bases). This TCR was recovered from a woman over 75 with acute or convalescent COVID-19. The CDR3 DNA sequence: TGTGCCAGCAGCCTCGGGGGGGAGAACACTGAAGCTTTCTTT. Translating it yields CASSLGGENTEAFF.